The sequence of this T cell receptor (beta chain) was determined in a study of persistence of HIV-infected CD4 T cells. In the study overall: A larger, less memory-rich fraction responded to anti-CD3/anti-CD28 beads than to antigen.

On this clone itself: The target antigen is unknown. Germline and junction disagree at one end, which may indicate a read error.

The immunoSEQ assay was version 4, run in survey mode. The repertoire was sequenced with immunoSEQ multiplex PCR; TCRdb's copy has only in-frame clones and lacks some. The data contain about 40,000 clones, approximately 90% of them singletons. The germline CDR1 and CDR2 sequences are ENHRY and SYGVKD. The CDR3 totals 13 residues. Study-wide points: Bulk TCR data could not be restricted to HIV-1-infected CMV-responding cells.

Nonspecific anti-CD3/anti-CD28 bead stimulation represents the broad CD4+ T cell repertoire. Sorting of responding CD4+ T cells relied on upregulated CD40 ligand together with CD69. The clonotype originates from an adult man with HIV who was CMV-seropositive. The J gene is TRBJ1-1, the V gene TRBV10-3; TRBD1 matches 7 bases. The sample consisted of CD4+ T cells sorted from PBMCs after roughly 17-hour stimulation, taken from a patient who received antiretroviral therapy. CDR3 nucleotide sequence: TGTGCCACCAGTTTGGGACAGATTACTGAAGCTTTCTTT. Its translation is CATSLGQITEAFF.